The rows below give T cell receptor beta chains drawn from one sample of a study of STAT5B mutations in CD4+ large granular lymphocyte leukemia. Some clones are missing from TCRdb's copy, which holds only in-frame ones; the method was immunoSEQ multiplex PCR. This sample has about 35,000 clones; roughly 79% occur once, and the top ten carry roughly 4.5%. The sample comprised CD4+ T cells from blood buffy coats. The receptors were sampled from a human donor in good health. Both conserved end residues are part of each CDR3. Fields, in order: D gene, V gene, clone size, J gene, CDR3 protein, CDR3 DNA. A D gene is named only where the DNA matches it firmly. Part of the rows lack a size; the others show once, few, many or a class for expanded clones.

D gene: NA; V gene: TRBV2; clone size: NA; J gene: TRBJ2-5; CDR3 protein: CASSEEWGETQYF; CDR3 DNA: TGTGCCAGCAGTGAAGAGTGGGGAGAGACCCAGTACTTC
D gene: NA; V gene: TRBV18; clone size: NA; J gene: TRBJ2-7; CDR3 protein: CASSIGETYEQYF; CDR3 DNA: TGTGCCAGCTCCATCGGGGAGACCTACGAGCAGTACTTC
D gene: NA; V gene: TRBV7-2; clone size: NA; J gene: TRBJ1-1; CDR3 protein: CASSYGQTMNTEAFF; CDR3 DNA: TGTGCCAGCAGCTATGGACAAACCATGAACACTGAAGCTTTCTTT
D gene: NA; V gene: TRBV7-7; clone size: NA; J gene: TRBJ2-5; CDR3 protein: CASSLVGQGGGETQYF; CDR3 DNA: TGTGCCAGCAGCTTAGTGGGCCAGGGGGGTGGTGAGACCCAGTACTTC
D gene: NA; V gene: TRBV5-1; clone size: NA; J gene: TRBJ2-2; CDR3 protein: CASSLGRDTVNTGELFF; CDR3 DNA: TGCGCCAGCAGCTTGGGTCGGGACACGGTTAACACCGGGGAGCTGTTTTTT
D gene: NA; V gene: TRBV19; clone size: NA; J gene: TRBJ1-5; CDR3 protein: CASSIYGDGQPQHF; CDR3 DNA: TGTGCCAGTAGTATATATGGGGACGGGCAGCCCCAGCATTTT
D gene: NA; V gene: TRBV18; clone size: NA; J gene: TRBJ2-1; CDR3 protein: CASSGAQNNEQFF; CDR3 DNA: TGTGCCAGCTCGGGGGCGCAAAACAATGAGCAGTTCTTC
D gene: NA; V gene: TRBV28; clone size: few; J gene: TRBJ1-1; CDR3 protein: CASSPSLPSPFF; CDR3 DNA: TGTGCCAGCAGCCCCTCCCTCCCCTCGCCTTTCTTT
D gene: NA; V gene: TRBV11-2; clone size: NA; J gene: TRBJ2-1; CDR3 protein: CASSFQMGNEQFF; CDR3 DNA: TGTGCCAGCAGCTTTCAAATGGGCAATGAGCAGTTCTTC
D gene: TRBD1; V gene: TRBV10-1; clone size: NA; J gene: TRBJ1-5; CDR3 protein: CASSDFRRQGASQPQHF; CDR3 DNA: TGCGCCAGCAGTGATTTCAGGAGACAGGGGGCCAGTCAGCCCCAGCATTTT
D gene: TRBD2; V gene: TRBV11-2; clone size: NA; J gene: TRBJ2-1; CDR3 protein: CASSLELAGNEQFF; CDR3 DNA: TGTGCCAGCAGCTTAGAACTAGCGGGCAATGAGCAGTTCTTC
D gene: NA; V gene: TRBV5-5; clone size: NA; J gene: TRBJ2-7; CDR3 protein: CASPPPGDQSSYEQYF; CDR3 DNA: TGTGCCAGCCCGCCCCCGGGGGACCAGAGCTCCTACGAGCAGTACTTC
D gene: NA; V gene: TRBV7-2; clone size: NA; J gene: TRBJ1-2; CDR3 protein: CASSSGLNGYTF; CDR3 DNA: TGTGCCAGCAGCTCCGGACTGAATGGCTACACCTTC
D gene: NA; V gene: TRBV4-1; clone size: NA; J gene: TRBJ1-2; CDR3 protein: CASSQYRESGYTF; CDR3 DNA: TGCGCCAGCAGCCAATATAGGGAGTCTGGCTACACCTTC
D gene: NA; V gene: TRBV19; clone size: NA; J gene: TRBJ1-1; CDR3 protein: CASSIGHSYTEAFF; CDR3 DNA: TGTGCCAGTAGTATAGGACATTCTTACACTGAAGCTTTCTTT
D gene: NA; V gene: TRBV10-3; clone size: NA; J gene: TRBJ1-2; CDR3 protein: CAISDPEAPKVYGYTF; CDR3 DNA: TGTGCCATCAGTGACCCGGAGGCCCCAAAGGTCTATGGCTACACCTTC
D gene: NA; V gene: TRBV6-5; clone size: NA; J gene: TRBJ1-6; CDR3 protein: CASSLWGALNSPLHF; CDR3 DNA: TGTGCCAGCAGTTTATGGGGAGCCCTAAATTCACCCCTCCACTTT
D gene: TRBD1; V gene: TRBV5-1; clone size: NA; J gene: TRBJ1-1; CDR3 protein: CASSSGQWNTEAFF; CDR3 DNA: TGCGCCAGCAGCTCGGGACAGTGGAACACTGAAGCTTTCTTT
D gene: NA; V gene: TRBV19; clone size: NA; J gene: TRBJ1-5; CDR3 protein: CASSLGALGQPQHF; CDR3 DNA: TGTGCCAGTAGTCTTGGGGCGCTAGGACAGCCCCAGCATTTT
D gene: TRBD2; V gene: TRBV6-5; clone size: NA; J gene: TRBJ2-7; CDR3 protein: CASSYLAGGENEQYF; CDR3 DNA: TGTGCCAGCAGTTACCTCGCGGGAGGCGAAAACGAGCAGTACTTC